This T cell receptor beta chain emerged from a study of PD-1 blockade in classical Hodgkin lymphoma. Every one of the patients relapsed after autologous stem cell transplantation (brentuximab vedotin exposure was variable). Measured with immunoSEQ multiplex PCR; TCRdb has only the in-frame clones, and not every one. The profile shows 37,000 or so clones, about 86% of them singletons. CDR1 MNHEY and CDR2 SMNVEV come from the germline V gene (reference sequence). The CDR3 has 14 residues. V was shortened by 1 base and J by 0 bases, with 6 bases between the two germline ends. The source material was peripheral blood mononuclear cells (PBMCs), sampled before the second cycle of nivolumab. The origin of this receptor is a human donor with classical Hodgkin lymphoma. The chain links TRBV27 to TRBJ2-5, with D uncertain. CDR3 sequence: CASSLLGYQETQYF. CDR3 DNA sequence: TGTGCCAGCAGTTTATTAGGCTACCAAGAGACCCAGTACTTC.